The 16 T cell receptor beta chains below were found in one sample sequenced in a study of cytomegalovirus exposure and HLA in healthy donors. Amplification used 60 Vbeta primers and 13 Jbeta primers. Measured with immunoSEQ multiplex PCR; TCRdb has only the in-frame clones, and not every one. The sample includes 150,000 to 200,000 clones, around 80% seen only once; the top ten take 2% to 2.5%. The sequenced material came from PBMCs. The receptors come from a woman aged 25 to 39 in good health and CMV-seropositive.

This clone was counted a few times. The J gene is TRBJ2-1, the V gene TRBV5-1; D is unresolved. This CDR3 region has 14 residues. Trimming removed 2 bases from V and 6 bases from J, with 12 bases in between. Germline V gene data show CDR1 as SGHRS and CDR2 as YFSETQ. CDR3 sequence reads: CASSLGVTLNEQFF. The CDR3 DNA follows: TGCGCCAGCAGCTTAGGAGTAACTCTCAATGAGCAGTTCTTC. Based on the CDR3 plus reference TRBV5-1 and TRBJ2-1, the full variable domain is KAGVTQTPRYLIKTRGQQVTLSCSPISGHRSVSWYQQTPGQGLQFLFEYFSETQRNKGNFPGRFSGRQFSNSRSEMNVSTLELGDSALYLCASSLGVTLNEQFFGPGTRLTVL.

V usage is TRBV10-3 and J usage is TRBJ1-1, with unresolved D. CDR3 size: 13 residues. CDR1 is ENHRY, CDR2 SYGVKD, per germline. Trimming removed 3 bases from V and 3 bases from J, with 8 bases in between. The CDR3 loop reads CAISDDKDTEAFF. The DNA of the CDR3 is TGTGCCATCAGTGACGACAAGGACACTGAAGCTTTCTTT.

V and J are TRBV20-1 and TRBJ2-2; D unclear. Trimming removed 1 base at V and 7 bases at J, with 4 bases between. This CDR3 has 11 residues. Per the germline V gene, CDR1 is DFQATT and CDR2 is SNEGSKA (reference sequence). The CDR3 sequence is CSARVLGELFF. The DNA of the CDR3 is TGCAGTGCTAGAGTACTCGGGGAGCTGTTTTTT.

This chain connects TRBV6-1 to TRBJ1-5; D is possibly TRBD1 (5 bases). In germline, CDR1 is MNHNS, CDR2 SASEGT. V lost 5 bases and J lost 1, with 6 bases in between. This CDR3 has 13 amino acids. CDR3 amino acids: CASSRGSNQPQHF. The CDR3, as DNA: TGTGCCAGCAGTCGGGGGAGCAATCAGCCCCAGCATTTT.

The CDR3 DNA is TGTGCCAGCAGCTTAGAGGGGGGGGGATATGGCTACACCTTC. Its protein is CASSLEGGGYGYTF. The V and J genes are TRBV7-8 and TRBJ1-2; D possibly corresponds to TRBD1 (6 bases). CDR3 size: 14 residues. Germline CDR1 and CDR2: SGHVS and FQNEAQ. V dropped 1 base and J dropped 5 bases, with 11 bases sitting between them.

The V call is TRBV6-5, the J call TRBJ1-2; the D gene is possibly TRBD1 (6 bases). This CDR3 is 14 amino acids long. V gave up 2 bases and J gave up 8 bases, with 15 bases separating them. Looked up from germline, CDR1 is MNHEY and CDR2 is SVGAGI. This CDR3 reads CASSYGPGESGYTF. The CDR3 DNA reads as TGTGCCAGCAGTTACGGTCCAGGGGAGAGCGGCTACACCTTC.

CDR3 residues: CATRNGQAPFSGANVLTF. In DNA, the CDR3 is TGCGCCACCCGCAACGGACAGGCGCCCTTCTCTGGGGCCAACGTCCTGACTTTC. The rearrangement joins TRBV10-1 to TRBJ2-6; 7 positions match TRBD1. From germline, CDR1 is WNHNN and CDR2 SYGVQD (reference sequence). The CDR3 loop spans 18 amino acids. V shed 10 bases and J 0 bases; nucleotides not matched to a gene: 15.

This CDR3 is CASRRLGQGALDTQYF. CDR3 bases: TGCGCCAGCAGACGACTCGGACAGGGGGCTTTAGATACGCAGTATTTT. J is TRBJ2-3 and V is TRBV4-3; 11 positions agree with TRBD1. The J segment lost 5 bases and the V segment lost 6 bases, leaving 10 bases of the junction unmatched. CDR1 is LGHNA, CDR2 YSLEER, per germline. The CDR3 spans 16 residues.

The CDR3 coding sequence is TGTGCCAGCAGCCGCGGGGGATTCTACGAGCAGTACTTC. This translates into CASSRGGFYEQYF. The V gene is TRBV11-2, the J gene TRBJ2-7; 7 nucleotides agree with TRBD2. Germline V gene lookup returns CDR1 SGHAT and CDR2 FQNNGV. This CDR3 has 13 amino acids. Unmatched junction bases numbered 4, after V lost 5 bases and J lost 3 bases.

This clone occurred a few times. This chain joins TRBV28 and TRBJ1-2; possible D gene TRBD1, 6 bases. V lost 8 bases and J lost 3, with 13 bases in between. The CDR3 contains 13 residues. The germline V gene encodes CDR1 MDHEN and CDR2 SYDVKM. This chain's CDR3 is CASGGQNYYGYTF. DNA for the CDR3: TGTGCCAGCGGCGGACAGAATTACTATGGCTACACCTTC.

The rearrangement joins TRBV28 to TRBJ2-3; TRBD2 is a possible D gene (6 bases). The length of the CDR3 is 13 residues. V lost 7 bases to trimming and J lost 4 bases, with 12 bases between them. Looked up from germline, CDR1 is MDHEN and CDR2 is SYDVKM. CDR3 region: CASTKGGADTQYF. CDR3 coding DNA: TGTGCCAGCACCAAAGGAGGGGCAGATACGCAGTATTTT.

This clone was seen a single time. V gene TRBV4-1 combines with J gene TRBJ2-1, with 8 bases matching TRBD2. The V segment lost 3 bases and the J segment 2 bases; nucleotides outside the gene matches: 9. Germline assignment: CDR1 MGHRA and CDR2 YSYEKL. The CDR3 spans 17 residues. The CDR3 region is CASSHEPLAGTYNEQFF. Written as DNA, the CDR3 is TGCGCCAGCAGCCATGAACCCCTAGCGGGCACCTACAATGAGCAGTTCTTC.

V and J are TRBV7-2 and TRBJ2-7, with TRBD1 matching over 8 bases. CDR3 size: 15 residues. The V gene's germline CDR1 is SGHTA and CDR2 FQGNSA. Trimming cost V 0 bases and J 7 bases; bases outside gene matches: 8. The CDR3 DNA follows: TGTGCCAGCAGCTTAGCCGGGGACAGGCCGCGGGAGCAGTACTTC. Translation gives CASSLAGDRPREQYF.

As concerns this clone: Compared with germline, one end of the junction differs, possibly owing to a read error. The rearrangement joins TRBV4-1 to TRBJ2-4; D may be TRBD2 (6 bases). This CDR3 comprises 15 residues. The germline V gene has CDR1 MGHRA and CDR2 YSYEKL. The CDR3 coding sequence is TGCGCCAGCAGCCAAGATGCGGGATGGGAAAACAGTCAGTACTTC. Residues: CASSQDAGWENSQYF.

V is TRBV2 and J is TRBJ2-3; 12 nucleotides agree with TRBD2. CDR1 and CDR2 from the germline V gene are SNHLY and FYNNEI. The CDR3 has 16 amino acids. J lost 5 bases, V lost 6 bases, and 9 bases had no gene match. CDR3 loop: CASRTPLAGGRDTQYF. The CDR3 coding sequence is TGTGCCAGCAGAACCCCACTAGCGGGGGGCCGAGATACGCAGTATTTT.

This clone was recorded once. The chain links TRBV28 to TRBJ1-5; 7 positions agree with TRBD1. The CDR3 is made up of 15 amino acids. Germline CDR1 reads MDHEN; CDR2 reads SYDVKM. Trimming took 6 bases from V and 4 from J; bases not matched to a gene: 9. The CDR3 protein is CASSLTGAGNQPQHF. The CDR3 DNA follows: TGTGCCAGCAGCCTTACAGGGGCCGGGAATCAGCCCCAGCATTTT. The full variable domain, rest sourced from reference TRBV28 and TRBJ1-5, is DVKVTQSSRYLVKRTGEKVFLECVQDMDHENMFWYRQDPGLGLRLIYFSYDVKMKEKGDIPEGYSVSREKKERFSLILESASTNQTSMYLCASSLTGAGNQPQHFGDGTRLSIL.